This T cell receptor beta chain was identified in a study of cytotoxic CD8 clonotypes in ibrutinib-treated CLL. Sequencing was performed with immunoSEQ multiplex PCR; in TCRdb, only in-frame clones are kept and a portion is missing. In the table there are fewer than 200,000 clones, 84% of which are singletons. The germline gives CDR1 LNHDA, CDR2 SQIVND (reference sequence). V lost 1 base and J 0 bases, leaving 4 bases between the germline ends. CDR3 length: 15 residues. This TCR was sampled from a human donor with chronic lymphocytic leukemia. The chain couples TRBV19 to TRBJ2-6; no clear D gene. Here the sequenced sample was PBMCs, taken after 24 months of ibrutinib treatment. The DNA of the CDR3 is TGTGCCAGTAGTATAGGAGACTCTGGGGCCAACGTCCTGACTTTC. Amino acid sequence: CASSIGDSGANVLTF.